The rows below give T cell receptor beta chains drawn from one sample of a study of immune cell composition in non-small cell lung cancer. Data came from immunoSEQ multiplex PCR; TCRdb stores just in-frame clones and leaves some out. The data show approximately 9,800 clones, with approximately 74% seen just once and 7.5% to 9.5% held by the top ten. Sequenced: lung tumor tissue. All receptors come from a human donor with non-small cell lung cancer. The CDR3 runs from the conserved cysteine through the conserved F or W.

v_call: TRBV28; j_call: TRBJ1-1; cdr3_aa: CASSFSSLQAFF
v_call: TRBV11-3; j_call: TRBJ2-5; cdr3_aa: CASSLDETQYF
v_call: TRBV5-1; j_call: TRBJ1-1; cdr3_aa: CASSFASENTEAFF
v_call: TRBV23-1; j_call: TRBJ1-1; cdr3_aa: CASSRARNTEAFF
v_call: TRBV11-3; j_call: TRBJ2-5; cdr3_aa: CASSHLGQETQYF
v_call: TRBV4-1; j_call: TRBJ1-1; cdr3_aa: CASRQMILGNTEAFF
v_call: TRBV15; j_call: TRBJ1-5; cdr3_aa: CATSPTSLQPQHF
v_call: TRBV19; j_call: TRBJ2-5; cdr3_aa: CASSRTTGTPGETQYF
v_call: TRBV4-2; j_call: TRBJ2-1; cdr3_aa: CASSQRLAGGYNEQFF
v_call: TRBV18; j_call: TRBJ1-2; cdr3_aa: CASSPQDITYNYGYTF
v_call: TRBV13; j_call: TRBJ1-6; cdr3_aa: CASSYRPGQGHSPLHF
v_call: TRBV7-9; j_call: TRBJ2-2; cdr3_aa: CASMRGNANTGELFF
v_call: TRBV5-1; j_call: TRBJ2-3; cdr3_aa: CASSLSSLSTDTQYF
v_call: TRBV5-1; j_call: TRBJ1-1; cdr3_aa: CASSSGLNTEAFF
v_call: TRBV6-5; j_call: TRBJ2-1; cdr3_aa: CASSYGDNEQFF
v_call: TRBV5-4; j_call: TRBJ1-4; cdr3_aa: CASSPNNIQGGEKLFF
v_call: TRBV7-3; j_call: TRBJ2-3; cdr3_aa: CASSFRGTDTQYF
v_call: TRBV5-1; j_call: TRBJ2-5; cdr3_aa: CASSLEGNRAETQYF
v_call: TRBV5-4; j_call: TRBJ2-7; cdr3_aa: CASSSNVVNEQYF
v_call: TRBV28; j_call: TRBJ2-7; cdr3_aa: CASSRLRIAGGKDEQYF
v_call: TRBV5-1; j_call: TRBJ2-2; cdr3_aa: CASTPDRGGNTGELFF
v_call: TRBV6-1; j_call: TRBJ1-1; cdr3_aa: CASRFLGNTEAFF
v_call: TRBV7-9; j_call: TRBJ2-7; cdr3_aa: CASSFTKKVREQYF
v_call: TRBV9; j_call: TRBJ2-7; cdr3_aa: CASSVGTSWRNEQYF
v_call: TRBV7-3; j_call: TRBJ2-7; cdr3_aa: CASSPGRLYEQYF
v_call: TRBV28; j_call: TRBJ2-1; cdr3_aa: CASSPYSGGRLHNEQFF
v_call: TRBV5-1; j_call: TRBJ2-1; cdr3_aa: CASSLNLAGANEQFF
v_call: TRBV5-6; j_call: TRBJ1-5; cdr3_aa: CASSMTGGAGQPQHF
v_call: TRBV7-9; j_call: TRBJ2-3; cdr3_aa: CASSTMEDTQYF
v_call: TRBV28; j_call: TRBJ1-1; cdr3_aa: CASSPGQWNTEAFF
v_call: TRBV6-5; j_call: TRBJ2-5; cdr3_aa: CASSYGSGEETQYF
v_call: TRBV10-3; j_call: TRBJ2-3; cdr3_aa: CAISGGREDTQYF
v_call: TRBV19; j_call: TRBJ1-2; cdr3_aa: CASSSRGGENGYTF
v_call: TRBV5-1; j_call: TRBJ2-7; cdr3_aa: CASSLESPDRSPYEQYF
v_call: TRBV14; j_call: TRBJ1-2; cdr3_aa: CASSQDLGRDYGYTF
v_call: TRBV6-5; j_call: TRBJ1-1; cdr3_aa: CASSYGGPLNTEAFF
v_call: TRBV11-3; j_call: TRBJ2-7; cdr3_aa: CASSLSGSAIYEQYF
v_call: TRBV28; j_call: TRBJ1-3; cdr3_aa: CASSLIGTGGNTIYF
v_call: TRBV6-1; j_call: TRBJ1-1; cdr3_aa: CASSELGLVTEAFF
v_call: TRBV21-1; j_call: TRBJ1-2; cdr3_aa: CASSNQGYGYTF
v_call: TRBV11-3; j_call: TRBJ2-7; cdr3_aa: CASSFQANSYEQYF
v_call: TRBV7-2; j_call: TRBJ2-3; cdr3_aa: CASSLGWTQYF
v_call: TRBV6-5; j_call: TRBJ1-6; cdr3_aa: CASRRQEINSPLHF
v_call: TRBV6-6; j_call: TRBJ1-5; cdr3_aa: CASSYILGNQPQHF
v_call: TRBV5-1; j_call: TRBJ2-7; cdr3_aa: CASSSGPDVYEQYF
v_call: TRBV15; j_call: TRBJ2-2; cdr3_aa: CATSRLQYTGELFF
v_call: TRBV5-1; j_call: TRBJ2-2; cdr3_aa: CASSFHSNTGELFF
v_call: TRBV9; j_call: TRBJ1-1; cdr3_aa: CASSVSGYTEAFF
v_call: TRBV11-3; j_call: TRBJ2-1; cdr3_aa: CASSLEGGGGDEQFF
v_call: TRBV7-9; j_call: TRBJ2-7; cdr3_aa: CASSNRGTFYEQYF
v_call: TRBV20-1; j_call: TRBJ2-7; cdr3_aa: CSAINGYEQYF
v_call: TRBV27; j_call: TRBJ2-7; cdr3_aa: CASSFMKRGEQYF
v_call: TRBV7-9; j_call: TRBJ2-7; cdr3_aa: CASSLGQGNYEQYF
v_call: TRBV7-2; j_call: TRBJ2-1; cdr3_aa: CASSLAQGGGEQFF
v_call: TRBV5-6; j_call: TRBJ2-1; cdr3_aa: CASSLLLGTGNNEQFF
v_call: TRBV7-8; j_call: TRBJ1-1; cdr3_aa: CASSLAQTGVMNTEAFF
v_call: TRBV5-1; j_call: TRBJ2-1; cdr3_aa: CASSLDGTLVNEQFF
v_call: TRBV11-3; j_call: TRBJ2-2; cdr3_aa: CASSFPGNTGELFF
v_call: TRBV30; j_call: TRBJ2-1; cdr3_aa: CAWGATGNEQFF
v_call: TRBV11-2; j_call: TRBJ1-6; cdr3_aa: CASSKKDRIRSPLHF